What follows are 15 T cell receptor beta chains derived from one specimen sequenced in a study of T cell responses to AZD1222 COVID-19 vaccine. Profiled with immunoSEQ multiplex PCR; TCRdb holds only in-frame clones, not every one. The sample shows some 110,000 clones, about 88% of them seen only once. The sequencing here drew on peripheral blood, taken on day 0 of AZD1222 vaccination. These receptors all stem from an adult in good health.

V usage is TRBV6-1 and J usage is TRBJ2-3; tentatively, D is TRBD2 (6 bases). CDR1 and CDR2 (germline): MNHNS, SASEGT. This CDR3 contains 16 residues. V lost 1 base to trimming and J lost 0 bases, with 11 bases between them. The CDR3 DNA reads TGTGCCAGCAGTGAAGTCGAGGCGGGGAGCACAGATACGCAGTATTTT. This encodes CASSEVEAGSTDTQYF.

The chain uses TRBV5-1 and TRBJ2-1; no clear D gene. The V gene's germline CDR1 is SGHRS and CDR2 YFSETQ. The germline V and J ends were trimmed by 3 bases and 1 base, with 11 bases remaining between them. The CDR3 length is 15 residues. For the CDR3, the DNA is TGCGCCAGCAGCTCCTCAAGTCCATCCTACAATGAGCAGTTCTTC. Its translation is CASSSSSPSYNEQFF.

This clone was observed a single time. The chain is built from TRBV20-1 and TRBJ2-7, with D possibly called TRBD1 or TRBD2 (5 bases each). V lost 3 bases to trimming and J lost 2 bases, with 11 bases between them. The CDR3 has 13 amino acids. Looked up from germline, CDR1 is DFQATT and CDR2 is SNEGSKA (reference sequence). In nucleotides, the CDR3 is TGCAGTGCTAGTCCCGGGACGGCCTACGAGCAGTACTTC. It is translated as CSASPGTAYEQYF.

This chain connects TRBV9 to TRBJ2-2; 9 nucleotides align to TRBD2. The CDR3 loop spans 15 amino acids. Germline assignment: CDR1 SGDLS and CDR2 YYNGEE. With V trimmed by 4 bases and J by 6 bases, 7 bases remained unmatched. The CDR3 DNA is TGTGCCAGCAGCCCCCCCAGCGGGAGGTCCGGGGAGCTGTTTTTT. Its protein is CASSPPSGRSGELFF. Variable domain in full (rest from reference TRBV9 and TRBJ2-2): DSGVTQTPKHLITATGQRVTLRCSPRSGDLSVYWYQQSLDQGLQFLIQYYNGEERAKGNILERFSAQQFPDLHSELNLSSLELGDSALYFCASSPPSGRSGELFFGEGSRLTVL.

The V call is TRBV19, the J call TRBJ2-7, with 8 bases identical to TRBD1. The germline V gene encodes CDR1 LNHDA and CDR2 SQIVND (reference sequence). V lost 8 bases, J lost 6 bases, and 9 bases stayed unmatched. There are 13 residues in the CDR3. The CDR3 nucleotides are TGTGCCAGTTCAAGTGACAGGGGAATCGAGCAGTACTTC. Its translation is CASSSDRGIEQYF.

The rearrangement uses TRBV11-2 and TRBJ1-1, with a possible D match to TRBD1 (5 bases). V lost 2 bases and J lost 11, with 21 bases in between. Germline V gene data show CDR1 as SGHAT and CDR2 as FQNNGV. This CDR3 is 15 amino acids long. For the CDR3, the DNA is TGTGCCAGCAGCTTATCAGGGCCTCGCCAAGCGGAGGCTTTCTTT. Translated: CASSLSGPRQAEAFF. Full variable domain (missing parts from reference TRBV11-2 and TRBJ1-1): EAGVAQSPRYKIIEKRQSVAFWCNPISGHATLYWYQQILGQGPKLLIQFQNNGVVDDSQLPKDRFSAERLKGVDSTLKIQPAKLEDSAVYLCASSLSGPRQAEAFFGQGTRLTVV.

The genes are TRBV4-1 and TRBJ2-7; TRBD1 matches at 11 bases. J was trimmed by 6 bases and V by 4 bases; bases with no gene match: 5. The CDR3 covers 14 residues. Germline V lookup: CDR1 MGHRA, CDR2 YSYEKL. The CDR3 sequence: CASSPGQGAAEQYF. CDR3 nucleotide sequence: TGCGCCAGCAGCCCAGGACAGGGGGCTGCCGAGCAGTACTTC.

The sample holds one count of this clone. The chain has TRBV11-2 and TRBJ1-1; D is possibly TRBD1 (6 bases). The germline gives CDR1 SGHAT, CDR2 FQNNGV. CDR3 length: 14 residues. V shed 7 bases and J shed 4 bases, with 16 bases lying between them. The CDR3 DNA sequence: TGTGCCAGCACCTCGGACAGATTGGGCACTGAAGCTTTCTTT. Its translation is CASTSDRLGTEAFF.

This chain connects TRBV4-3 to TRBJ1-4; D is perhaps TRBD1 (6 bases). This CDR3 is 17 amino acids long. V was cut by 1 base and J by 3 bases, with 15 bases left in between. Germline-derived CDR1 and CDR2 are LGHNA and YSLEER. The CDR3: CASSQALQGRSNEKLFF. CDR3 nucleotide sequence: TGCGCCAGCAGCCAAGCTTTGCAGGGGCGCTCTAATGAAAAACTGTTTTTT.

This chain connects TRBV6-5 to TRBJ1-4; D not resolved. Per germline, CDR1 MNHEY and CDR2 SVGAGI. The ends were cut back, 3 bases at V and 5 bases at J, with 7 bases in the middle. The CDR3 sequence is 13 residues long. CDR3 bases: TGTGCCAGCAGTTATTTGGGGAATGAAAAACTGTTTTTT. Residues: CASSYLGNEKLFF.

This rearrangement joins TRBV27 to TRBJ1-2; D gene uncertain. Germline CDR1 and CDR2: MNHEY and SMNVEV (reference sequence). The CDR3 length is 14 residues. V lost 6 bases and J 6 bases, leaving 17 bases between the germline ends. The CDR3 DNA is TGTGCCAGCAGACCAACCCAGTCGTGGGATGGCTACACCTTC. Its protein is CASRPTQSWDGYTF.

This chain joins TRBV6-6 and TRBJ1-2, with a tentative D call TRBD1 (6 bases). CDR1 MNHNY and CDR2 SVGAGI come from the germline V gene (reference sequence). V was pared by 5 bases and J by 4 bases, with 14 bases between. The CDR3 loop spans 14 amino acids. CDR3 amino acids: CASSTSTGRYGYTF. CDR3 nucleotide sequence: TGTGCCAGCAGTACCTCTACAGGGCGCTATGGCTACACCTTC.

The V and J genes are TRBV28 and TRBJ1-1; 10 nucleotides line up with TRBD1. Losses at the gene ends were 0 bases for V and 2 bases for J; bases not matched to a gene: 3. CDR3 length: 16 residues. Germline CDR1 is MDHEN and CDR2 is SYDVKM. CDR3 amino acids: CASSLWGTGVNTEAFF. CDR3 sequence (DNA): TGTGCCAGCAGTTTATGGGGGACAGGGGTAAACACTGAAGCTTTCTTT.

This chain links TRBV19 with TRBJ2-3; D possibly corresponds to TRBD2 (6 bases). Trimming took 3 bases from V and 3 from J, leaving 16 bases between them. The CDR3 totals 16 residues. Germline V CDR1 and CDR2: LNHDA, SQIVND (reference sequence). The chain's CDR3 is CASSIGNAGGTDTQYF. Here the CDR3 DNA reads TGTGCCAGTAGTATTGGGAACGCCGGGGGTACAGATACGCAGTATTTT.

The chain has TRBV29-1 and TRBJ1-1; D is perhaps TRBD1 (6 bases). The germline CDR1 and CDR2 sequences are SQVTM and ANQGSEA. The CDR3 runs 13 residues. With 3 bases removed from V and 6 bases from J, the gap between germline ends came to 14 bases. DNA of the CDR3: TGCAGCGTTGACTTAGGGGGGCGGGCTGAAGCTTTCTTT. It specifies CSVDLGGRAEAFF.